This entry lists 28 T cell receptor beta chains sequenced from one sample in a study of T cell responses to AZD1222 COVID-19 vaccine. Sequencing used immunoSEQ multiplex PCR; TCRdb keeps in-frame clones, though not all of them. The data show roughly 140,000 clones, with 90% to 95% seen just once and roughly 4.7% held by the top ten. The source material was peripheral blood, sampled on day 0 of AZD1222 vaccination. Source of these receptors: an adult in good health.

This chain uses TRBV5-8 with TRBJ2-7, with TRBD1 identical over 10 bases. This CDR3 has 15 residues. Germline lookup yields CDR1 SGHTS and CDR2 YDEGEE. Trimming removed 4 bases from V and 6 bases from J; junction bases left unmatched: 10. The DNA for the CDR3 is TGTGCCAGCAGCCTGGACAGGGGGAAAGGGCTCGAGCAGTACTTC. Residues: CASSLDRGKGLEQYF.

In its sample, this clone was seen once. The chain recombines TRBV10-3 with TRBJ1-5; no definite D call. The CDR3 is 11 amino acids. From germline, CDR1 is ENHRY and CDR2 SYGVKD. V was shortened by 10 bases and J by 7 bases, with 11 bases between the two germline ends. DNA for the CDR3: TGTGCCAGGTTGACTGGCCAGCCCCAGCATTTT. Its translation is CARLTGQPQHF.

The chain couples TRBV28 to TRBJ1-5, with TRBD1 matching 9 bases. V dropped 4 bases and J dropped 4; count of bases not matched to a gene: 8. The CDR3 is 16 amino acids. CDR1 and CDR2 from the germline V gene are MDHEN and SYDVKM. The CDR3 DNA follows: TGTGCCAGCAGTTACAGGGGGCGGGGGAGTAATCAGCCCCAGCATTTT. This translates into CASSYRGRGSNQPQHF. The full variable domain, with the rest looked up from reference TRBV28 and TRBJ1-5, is DVKVTQSSRYLVKRTGEKVFLECVQDMDHENMFWYRQDPGLGLRLIYFSYDVKMKEKGDIPEGYSVSREKKERFSLILESASTNQTSMYLCASSYRGRGSNQPQHFGDGTRLSIL.

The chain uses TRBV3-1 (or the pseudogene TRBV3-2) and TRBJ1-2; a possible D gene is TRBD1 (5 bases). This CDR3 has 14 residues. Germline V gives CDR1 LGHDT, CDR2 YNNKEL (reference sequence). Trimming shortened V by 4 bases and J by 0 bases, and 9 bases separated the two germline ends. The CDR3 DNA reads TGTGCCAGCAGCCTACGAGGGGCTAACTATGGCTACACCTTC. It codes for CASSLRGANYGYTF.

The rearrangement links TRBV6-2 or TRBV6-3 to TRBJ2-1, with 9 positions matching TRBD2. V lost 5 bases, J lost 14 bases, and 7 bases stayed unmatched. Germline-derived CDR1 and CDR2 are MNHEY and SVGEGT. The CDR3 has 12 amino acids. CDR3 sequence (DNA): TGTGCCAGCAGTACCGTTAGCGGGAGCAAGTTCTTC. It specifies CASSTVSGSKFF.

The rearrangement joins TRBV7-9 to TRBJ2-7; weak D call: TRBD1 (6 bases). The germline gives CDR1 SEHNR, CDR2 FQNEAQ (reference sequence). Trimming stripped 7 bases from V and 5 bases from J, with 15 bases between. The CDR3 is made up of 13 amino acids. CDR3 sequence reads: CASNPPSGDEQYF. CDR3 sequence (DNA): TGTGCCAGCAATCCCCCCTCAGGGGACGAGCAGTACTTC.

CDR3 nucleotide sequence: TGTGCCAGCAGCCCACAGGGGGCGTTGGGATCACCCCTCCACTTT. Its protein is CASSPQGALGSPLHF. The V call is TRBV28, the J call TRBJ1-6; 9 nucleotides align to TRBD1. This CDR3 contains 15 residues. The germline CDR1 and CDR2 sequences are MDHEN and SYDVKM. V shed 6 bases and J 10 bases; nucleotides not matched to a gene: 10.

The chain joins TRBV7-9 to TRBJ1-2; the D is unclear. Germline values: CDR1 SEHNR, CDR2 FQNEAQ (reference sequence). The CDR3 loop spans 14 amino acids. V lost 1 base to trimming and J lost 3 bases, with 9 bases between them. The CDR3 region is CASSLVANHYGYTF. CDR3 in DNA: TGTGCCAGCAGCTTAGTCGCGAACCACTATGGCTACACCTTC.

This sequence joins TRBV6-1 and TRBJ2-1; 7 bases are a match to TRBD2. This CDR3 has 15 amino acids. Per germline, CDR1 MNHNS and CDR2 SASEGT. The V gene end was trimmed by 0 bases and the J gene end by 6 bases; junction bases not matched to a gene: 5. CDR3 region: CASSEAGLGRNEQFF. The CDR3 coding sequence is TGTGCCAGCAGTGAAGCAGGACTAGGGCGCAATGAGCAGTTCTTC.

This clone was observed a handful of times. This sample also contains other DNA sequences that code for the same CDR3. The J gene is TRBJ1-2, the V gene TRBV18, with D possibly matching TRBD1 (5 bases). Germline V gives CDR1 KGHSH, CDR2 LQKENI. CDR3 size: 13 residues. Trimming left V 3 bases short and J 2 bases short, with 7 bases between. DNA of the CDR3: TGTGCCAGCTCACCGGGACCCAACTATGGCTACACCTTC. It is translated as CASSPGPNYGYTF. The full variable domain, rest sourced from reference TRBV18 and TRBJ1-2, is NAGVMQNPRHLVRRRGQEARLRCSPMKGHSHVYWYRQLPEEGLKFMVYLQKENIIDESGMPKERFSAEFPKEGPSILRIQQVVRGDSAAYFCASSPGPNYGYTFGSGTRLTVV.

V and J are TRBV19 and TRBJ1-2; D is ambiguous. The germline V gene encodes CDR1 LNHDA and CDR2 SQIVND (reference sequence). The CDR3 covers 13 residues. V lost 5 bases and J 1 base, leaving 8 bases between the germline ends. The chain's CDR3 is CASSYQVNYGYTF. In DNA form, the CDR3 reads TGTGCCAGTAGTTATCAGGTTAACTATGGCTACACCTTC.

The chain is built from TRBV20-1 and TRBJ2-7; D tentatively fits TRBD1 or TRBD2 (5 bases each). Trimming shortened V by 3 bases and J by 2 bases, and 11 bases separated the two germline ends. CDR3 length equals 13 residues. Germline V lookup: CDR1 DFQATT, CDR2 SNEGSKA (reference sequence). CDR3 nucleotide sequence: TGCAGTGCTAGTTGGGACCAAACCTACGAGCAGTACTTC. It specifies CSASWDQTYEQYF.

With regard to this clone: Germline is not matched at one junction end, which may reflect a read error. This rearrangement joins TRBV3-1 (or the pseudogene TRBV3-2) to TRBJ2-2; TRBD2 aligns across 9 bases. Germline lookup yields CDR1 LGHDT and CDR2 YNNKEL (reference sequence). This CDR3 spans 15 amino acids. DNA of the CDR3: TGTGCCAGCAGTCAAGGACTAGCGTTTCCCGGGGAGCTGTTTTTT. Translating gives CASSQGLAFPGELFF.

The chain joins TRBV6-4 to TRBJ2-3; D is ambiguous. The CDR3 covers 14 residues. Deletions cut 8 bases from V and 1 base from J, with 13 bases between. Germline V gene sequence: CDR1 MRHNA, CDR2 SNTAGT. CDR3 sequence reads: CASSPEGGTDTQYF. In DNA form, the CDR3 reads TGTGCCAGCTCCCCTGAAGGAGGCACAGATACGCAGTATTTT.

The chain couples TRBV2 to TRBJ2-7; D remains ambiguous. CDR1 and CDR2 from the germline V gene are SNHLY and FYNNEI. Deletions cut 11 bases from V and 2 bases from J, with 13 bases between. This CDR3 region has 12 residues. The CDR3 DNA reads TGTGCCGGCAAGACTGATACCTACGAGCAGTACTTC. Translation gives CAGKTDTYEQYF.

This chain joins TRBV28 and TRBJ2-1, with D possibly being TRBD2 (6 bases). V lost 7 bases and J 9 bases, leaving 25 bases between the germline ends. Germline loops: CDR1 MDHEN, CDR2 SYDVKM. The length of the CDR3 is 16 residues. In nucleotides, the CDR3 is TGTGCCAGCACCTTCGTAGGACTATCCTCTCGGGGTGAGCAGTTCTTC. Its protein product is CASTFVGLSSRGEQFF.

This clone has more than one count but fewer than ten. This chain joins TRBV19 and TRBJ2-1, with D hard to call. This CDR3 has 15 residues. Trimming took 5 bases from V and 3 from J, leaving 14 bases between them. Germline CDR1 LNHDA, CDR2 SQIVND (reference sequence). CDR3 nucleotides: TGTGCCAGTAGTCCTGGTGGGATGGACTACAATGAGCAGTTCTTC. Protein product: CASSPGGMDYNEQFF. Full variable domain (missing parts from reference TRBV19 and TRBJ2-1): DGGITQSPKYLFRKEGQNVTLSCEQNLNHDAMYWYRQDPGQGLRLIYYSQIVNDFQKGDIAEGYSVSREKKESFPLTVTSAQKNPTAFYLCASSPGGMDYNEQFFGPGTRLTVL.

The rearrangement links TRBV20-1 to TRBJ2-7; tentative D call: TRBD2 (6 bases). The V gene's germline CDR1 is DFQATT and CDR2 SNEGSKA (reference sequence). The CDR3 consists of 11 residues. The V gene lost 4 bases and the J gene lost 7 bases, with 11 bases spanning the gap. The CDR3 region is CSAKGTREQYF. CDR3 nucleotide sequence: TGCAGTGCTAAAGGGACTCGGGAGCAGTACTTC.

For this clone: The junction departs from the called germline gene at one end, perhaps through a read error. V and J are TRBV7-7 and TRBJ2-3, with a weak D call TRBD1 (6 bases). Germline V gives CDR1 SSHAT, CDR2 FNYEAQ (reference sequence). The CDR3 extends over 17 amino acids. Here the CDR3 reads CASSSGKGVRGTDTQYF. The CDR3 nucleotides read TGTGCTAGCAGCTCGGGGAAGGGGGTCCGCGGCACAGATACGCAGTATTTT.

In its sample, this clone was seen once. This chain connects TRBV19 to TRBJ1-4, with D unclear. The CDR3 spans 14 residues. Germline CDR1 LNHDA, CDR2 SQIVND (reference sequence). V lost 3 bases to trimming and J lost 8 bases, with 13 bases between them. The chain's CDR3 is CASSMSGLGEKLFF. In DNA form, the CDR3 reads TGTGCCAGTAGTATGTCCGGGTTGGGAGAAAAACTGTTTTTT.

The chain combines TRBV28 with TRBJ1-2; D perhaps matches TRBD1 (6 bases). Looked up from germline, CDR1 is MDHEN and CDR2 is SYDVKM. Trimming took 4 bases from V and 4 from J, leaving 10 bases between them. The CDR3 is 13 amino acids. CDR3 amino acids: CASSSGQFYGYTF. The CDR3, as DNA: TGTGCCAGCAGTTCCGGACAGTTCTATGGCTACACCTTC.

CDR3 protein: CASSGVAENIQYF. The CDR3 DNA sequence: TGTGCCAGCAGCGGGGTAGCGGAAAACATTCAGTACTTC. The chain has TRBV21-1 and TRBJ2-4; the table names TRBD2, a call not compared with the DNA. TRBV21-1 is a documented pseudogene. The CDR3 consists of 13 residues.

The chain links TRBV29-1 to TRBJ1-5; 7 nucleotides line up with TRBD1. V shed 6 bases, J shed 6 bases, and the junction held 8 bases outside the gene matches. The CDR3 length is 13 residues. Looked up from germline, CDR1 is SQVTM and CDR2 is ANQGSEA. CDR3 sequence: CSVVLQGGQPQHF. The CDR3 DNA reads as TGCAGCGTGGTCCTCCAGGGGGGTCAGCCCCAGCATTTT.

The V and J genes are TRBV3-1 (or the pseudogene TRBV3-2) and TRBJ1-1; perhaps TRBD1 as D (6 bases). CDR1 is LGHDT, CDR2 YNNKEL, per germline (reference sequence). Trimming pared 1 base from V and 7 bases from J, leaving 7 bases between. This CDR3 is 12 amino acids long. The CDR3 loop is CASSQAGDEAFF. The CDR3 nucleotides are TGTGCCAGCAGCCAAGCAGGGGATGAAGCTTTCTTT.

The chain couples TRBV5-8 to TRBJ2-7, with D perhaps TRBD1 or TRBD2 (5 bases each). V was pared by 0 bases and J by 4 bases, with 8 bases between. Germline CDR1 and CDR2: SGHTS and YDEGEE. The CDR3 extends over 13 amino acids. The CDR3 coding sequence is TGTGCCAGCAGCTTGGGCAGGGAGTACGAGCAGTACTTC. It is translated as CASSLGREYEQYF. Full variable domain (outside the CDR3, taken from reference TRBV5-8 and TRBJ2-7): EAGVTQSPTHLIKTRGQQATLRCSPISGHTSVYWYQQALGLGLQFLLWYDEGEERNRGNFPPRFSGRQFPNYSSELNVNALELEDSALYLCASSLGREYEQYFGPGTRLTVT.

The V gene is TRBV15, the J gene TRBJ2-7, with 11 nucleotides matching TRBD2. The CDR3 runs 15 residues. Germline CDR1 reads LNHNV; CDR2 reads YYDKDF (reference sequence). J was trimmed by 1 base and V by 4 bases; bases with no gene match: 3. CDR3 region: CATSITSGSSYEQYF. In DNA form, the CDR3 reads TGTGCCACCAGCATCACTAGCGGGAGTTCCTACGAGCAGTACTTC.

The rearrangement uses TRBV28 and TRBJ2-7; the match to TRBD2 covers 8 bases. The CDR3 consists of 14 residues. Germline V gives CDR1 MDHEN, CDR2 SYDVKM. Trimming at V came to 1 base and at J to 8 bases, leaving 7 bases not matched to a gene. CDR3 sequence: CASSLFQRESKQYF. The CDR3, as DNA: TGTGCCAGCAGTTTATTCCAGCGGGAGTCGAAGCAGTACTTC.

The CDR3 DNA follows: TGTGCCAGTAGATCAGAGGGGTTTGGCCGAAATTCACCCCTCCACTTT. It codes for CASRSEGFGRNSPLHF. The chain recombines TRBV19 with TRBJ1-6; possible D gene TRBD1, 5 bases. The V gene lost 6 bases and the J gene lost 7 bases, with 19 bases spanning the gap. Germline V CDR1 and CDR2: LNHDA, SQIVND (reference sequence). The CDR3 covers 16 residues.